The next 26 T cell receptor beta chains were all read from a single sample in a study of T cells in narcolepsy. Measured with immunoSEQ multiplex PCR; TCRdb has only the in-frame clones, and not every one. The sample has about 30,000 clones, 82% seen once. Sequenced: CD45RA- memory CD4+ T cells from PBMCs. These receptors originate from a human donor with narcolepsy.

The chain is built from TRBV9 and TRBJ1-1; D is unresolved. The CDR3 contains 12 residues. CDR1 is SGDLS, CDR2 YYNGEE, per germline. Trimming left V 4 bases short and J 6 bases short, with 10 bases between. The CDR3 loop is CASSPRTAEAFF. The CDR3 nucleotides are TGTGCCAGCAGCCCAAGGACGGCTGAAGCTTTCTTT.

There are a few counts of this clone. The V gene is TRBV2, the J gene TRBJ1-6; D is ambiguous. Trimming stripped 5 bases from V and 5 bases from J, with 4 bases between. Germline assignment: CDR1 SNHLY and CDR2 FYNNEI. The CDR3 is 12 residues long. DNA for the CDR3: TGTGCCAGCAGTCCGAATAATTCACCCCTCCACTTT. Translated, it gives CASSPNNSPLHF.

This clone was found once. The J gene is TRBJ2-2, the V gene TRBV18; perhaps TRBD2 as D (6 bases). V shed 3 bases and J shed 2 bases, with 10 bases lying between them. Looked up from germline, CDR1 is KGHSH and CDR2 is LQKENI. The CDR3 spans 15 residues. CDR3 region: CASSPGRENTGELFF. The CDR3, as DNA: TGTGCCAGCTCACCTGGGCGGGAAAACACCGGGGAGCTGTTTTTT.

This chain connects TRBV5-1 to TRBJ2-2; D is undetermined. The V gene lost 2 bases and the J gene lost 6 bases, with 8 bases spanning the gap. Per the germline V gene, CDR1 is SGHRS and CDR2 is YFSETQ. The CDR3 is 13 amino acids. CDR3 in amino acids: CASSFKSAGELFF. The CDR3 nucleotides read TGCGCCAGCAGCTTTAAGTCGGCCGGGGAGCTGTTTTTT.

The chain employs TRBV27 and TRBJ1-1; D is uncertain. The germline V gene has CDR1 MNHEY and CDR2 SMNVEV (reference sequence). V gave up 5 bases and J gave up 2 bases, with 18 bases separating them. The CDR3 totals 16 residues. This CDR3 is CASSQRARPINTEAFF. In DNA, the CDR3 is TGTGCCAGCAGTCAACGGGCCAGACCGATAAACACTGAAGCTTTCTTT.

The count of this clone is one. The chain carries TRBV2 and TRBJ1-2, with a weak D call TRBD1 (6 bases). Germline CDR1 reads SNHLY; CDR2 reads FYNNEI. The CDR3 covers 12 residues. Trimming cost V 7 bases and J 8 bases, with 14 bases left between them. This CDR3 reads CASTDRNHGYTF. The CDR3 nucleotides are TGTGCCAGCACTGACAGGAATCACGGCTACACCTTC. Together with reference TRBV2 and TRBJ1-2, the CDR3 gives the full variable domain: EPEVTQTPSHQVTQMGQEVILRCVPISNHLYFYWYRQILGQKVEFLVSFYNNEISEKSEIFDDQFSVERPDGSNFTLKIRSTKLEDSAMYFCASTDRNHGYTFGSGTRLTVV.

The chain is built from TRBV30 and TRBJ2-1; TRBD2 is a possible D gene (6 bases). The CDR3 spans 13 residues. V lost 3 bases and J lost 9, with 15 bases in between. CDR1 is GTSNPN and CDR2 is SVGIG in the germline V gene (reference sequence). In nucleotides, the CDR3 is TGTGCCTGGAGCGACCAGGGAGGAACTGAGCAGTTCTTC. Protein sequence: CAWSDQGGTEQFF.

The chain recombines TRBV6-1 with TRBJ2-7; 8 bases map to TRBD1. The CDR3 consists of 14 residues. In germline, CDR1 is MNHNS, CDR2 SASEGT. V lost 4 bases to trimming and J lost 1 base; unmatched junction nucleotides: 3. CDR3: CASSADRVSYEQYF. CDR3 nucleotide sequence: TGTGCCAGCAGTGCGGACAGGGTTTCCTACGAGCAGTACTTC.

This chain connects TRBV4-2 to TRBJ2-3; 10 bases line up with TRBD1. The CDR3 length is 16 residues. Losses at the gene ends were 3 bases for V and 4 bases for J; bases not matched to a gene: 7. The V gene's germline CDR1 is LGHNA and CDR2 YNFKEQ. CDR3 sequence reads: CASSQQGTGEADTQYF. The CDR3 region has the DNA TGTGCCAGCAGCCAGCAAGGGACAGGGGAGGCAGATACGCAGTATTTT.

The chain joins TRBV30 to TRBJ1-1; D is uncertain. Germline V gene data show CDR1 as GTSNPN and CDR2 as SVGIG (reference sequence). There are 12 residues in the CDR3. Trimming left V 1 base short and J 7 bases short, with 10 bases between. CDR3 nucleotide sequence: TGTGCCTGGAGTGCACAGCGATATGAAGCTTTCTTT. Protein: CAWSAQRYEAFF.

The rearrangement links TRBV19 to TRBJ2-5; D is ambiguous. CDR3 length equals 10 residues. Trimming removed 5 bases at V and 3 bases at J, with 1 base between. Per the germline V gene, CDR1 is LNHDA and CDR2 is SQIVND (reference sequence). CDR3 amino acids: CASSEETQYF. CDR3 DNA sequence: TGTGCCAGTAGTGAAGAGACCCAGTACTTC.

The rearrangement links TRBV5-1 to TRBJ1-2; D uncertain. Germline loops: CDR1 SGHRS, CDR2 YFSETQ. The CDR3 extends over 15 amino acids. Trimming shortened V by 0 bases and J by 4 bases, and 13 bases separated the two germline ends. The CDR3 reads CASSLVAGGIYGYTF. DNA of the CDR3: TGCGCCAGCAGCTTGGTGGCAGGAGGTATCTATGGCTACACCTTC.

The chain recombines TRBV2 with TRBJ2-2, with TRBD1 matching over 8 bases. The germline gives CDR1 SNHLY, CDR2 FYNNEI. Trimming cost V 3 bases and J 1 base; bases outside gene matches: 4. The CDR3 consists of 16 residues. The CDR3: CASSDPGQGNTGELFF. The CDR3 DNA follows: TGTGCCAGCAGTGACCCCGGACAGGGGAACACCGGGGAGCTGTTTTTT.

The rearrangement joins TRBV5-1 to TRBJ2-1, with TRBD2 as a possible D gene (6 bases). The CDR3 length is 16 residues. V was pared by 4 bases and J by 6 bases, with 20 bases between. Per germline, CDR1 SGHRS and CDR2 YFSETQ. DNA of the CDR3: TGCGCCAGCAGCCCAGGCCTCCGGGACTCTTTCAATGAGCAGTTCTTC. It encodes CASSPGLRDSFNEQFF.

The table lists this clone with a count of one. The chain combines TRBV15 with TRBJ2-1, with 10 nucleotides matching TRBD2. CDR3 length: 15 amino acids. V gave up 1 base and J gave up 6 bases; unmatched junction bases: 3. In germline, CDR1 is LNHNV, CDR2 YYDKDF (reference sequence). CDR3: CATSRVASGSNEQFF. As DNA, the CDR3 is TGTGCCACCAGCAGAGTGGCTAGCGGGAGCAATGAGCAGTTCTTC.

This clone appeared a single time. The V and J genes are TRBV7-9 and TRBJ1-1, with D unclear. Trimming stripped 2 bases from V and 3 bases from J, with 7 bases between. Germline assignment: CDR1 SEHNR and CDR2 FQNEAQ (reference sequence). The length of the CDR3 is 13 residues. Here the CDR3 reads CASSLSRDTEAFF. The CDR3 region has the DNA TGTGCCAGCAGCTTAAGTAGGGACACTGAAGCTTTCTTT.

The chain joins TRBV10-3 to TRBJ2-3; 10 bases are shared with TRBD2. Germline CDR1 reads ENHRY; CDR2 reads SYGVKD. The CDR3 is 16 residues long. The ends lost 3 bases at V and 0 bases at J; junction bases unmatched: 3. CDR3 bases: TGTGCCATCAGTGAATCTAGCGGGGGTAGCACAGATACGCAGTATTTT. This gives the protein CAISESSGGSTDTQYF.

The chain is built from TRBV14 and TRBJ2-7; D gene uncertain. V was pared by 1 base and J by 6 bases, with 10 bases between. This CDR3 region has 13 residues. Germline values: CDR1 SGHDN, CDR2 FVKESK. The DNA for the CDR3 is TGTGCCAGCAGCCAAGTTTCGGGTATCGAGCAGTACTTC. It codes for CASSQVSGIEQYF.

The CDR3 is CASSGRVGGARQPQHF. CDR3 bases: TGTGCCAGCAGTGGTCGAGTGGGGGGCGCAAGGCAGCCCCAGCATTTT. This rearrangement joins TRBV28 to TRBJ1-5, with D perhaps TRBD1 (6 bases). The V gene's germline CDR1 is MDHEN and CDR2 SYDVKM. CDR3 length: 16 amino acids. Trimming removed 5 bases from V and 7 bases from J, with 21 bases in between.

The chain combines TRBV7-9 with TRBJ1-2; D may be TRBD1 (6 bases). Germline CDR1 is SEHNR and CDR2 is FQNEAQ (reference sequence). The CDR3 spans 17 residues. V shed 3 bases and J shed 0 bases, with 17 bases lying between them. CDR3 nucleotides: TGTGCCAGCAGCTTGTCCCCGGGACAAGGGGCTAACTATGGCTACACCTTC. This encodes CASSLSPGQGANYGYTF.

V is TRBV5-4 and J is TRBJ2-7; TRBD1 might be the D (6 bases). This CDR3 is built from 14 residues. Germline assignment: CDR1 SGHNT and CDR2 YYREEE (reference sequence). Trimming cost V 0 bases and J 5 bases, with 12 bases left between them. CDR3 nucleotide sequence: TGTGCCAGCAGCTTGGGGGGGCAGGTCGACGAGCAGTACTTC. It translates to CASSLGGQVDEQYF.

The chain employs TRBV6-6 and TRBJ2-1; TRBD1 matches at 7 bases. V lost 2 bases to trimming and J lost 3 bases; unmatched junction nucleotides: 7. Germline values: CDR1 MNHNY, CDR2 SVGAGI (reference sequence). The CDR3 length is 16 residues. Here the CDR3 DNA reads TGTGCCAGCAGTTACGGACAGGTCATTATCTACAATGAGCAGTTCTTC. It is translated as CASSYGQVIIYNEQFF.

V gene TRBV28 combines with J gene TRBJ1-2; 7 nucleotides line up with TRBD1. V shed 4 bases, J shed 2 bases, and the junction held 4 bases outside the gene matches. Germline CDR1 reads MDHEN; CDR2 reads SYDVKM. CDR3 length: 14 amino acids. CDR3 nucleotides: TGTGCCAGCAGTTCAGAGGGACAGAACTATGGCTACACCTTC. Translating gives CASSSEGQNYGYTF.

CDR3 protein: CASSPTDRTAYGYTF. The CDR3 DNA reads as TGTGCCAGCAGTCCCACGGACAGGACGGCCTATGGCTACACCTTC. The rearrangement links TRBV9 to TRBJ1-2; 7 positions agree with TRBD1. Germline V CDR1 and CDR2: SGDLS, YYNGEE. The CDR3 spans 15 residues. Trimming took 5 bases from V and 4 from J; bases not matched to a gene: 11.

The V and J genes are TRBV5-1 and TRBJ1-2, with D possibly TRBD1 on 6 matching bases. The CDR3 is made up of 15 amino acids. The ends were cut back, 4 bases at V and 0 bases at J, with 13 bases in the middle. Germline values: CDR1 SGHRS, CDR2 YFSETQ. The CDR3 bases are TGCGCCAGCAGCCCCGGGACACAGGCTAACTATGGCTACACCTTC. It specifies CASSPGTQANYGYTF.

The V gene is TRBV7-2, the J gene TRBJ2-2; D unclear. Germline assignment: CDR1 SGHTA and CDR2 FQGNSA. V was pared by 1 base and J by 2 bases, with 8 bases between. The CDR3 extends over 15 amino acids. As DNA, the CDR3 is TGTGCCAGCAGCTTAGTCGGCTTCAACACCGGGGAGCTGTTTTTT. Amino acid sequence: CASSLVGFNTGELFF.